The sequence of this T cell receptor beta chain was determined in a study of beta chain features in type 1 diabetes. General study findings and limits: At VDJ recombination sites, type 1 diabetes patients had fewer insertions and more deleted nucleotides.

Worth noting for this clone: The target antigen is unknown.

Sorting gave populations that all exceeded 98% purity. The authors reverse transcribed all of the isolated RNA, so sequencing captured expressed TCRB transcripts. Data came from immunoSEQ multiplex PCR; TCRdb stores just in-frame clones and leaves some out. The sample includes around 500,000 clones, about 10% of them seen just once. Sequenced: naive CD4+ T cells from blood. The sequence came from a woman aged 18-29 years in good health.

The CDR3 DNA is TGTGCCAGCAGTTTAGCGGGACCAATTCAAGAGACCCAGTACTTC. Translation: CASSLAGPIQETQYF. The chain uses TRBV28 and TRBJ2-5, with a weak D call TRBD2 (6 bases). CDR1 is MDHEN and CDR2 is SYDVKM in the germline V gene. V shed 2 bases and J shed 2 bases, with 12 bases lying between them. The CDR3 length is 15 residues.